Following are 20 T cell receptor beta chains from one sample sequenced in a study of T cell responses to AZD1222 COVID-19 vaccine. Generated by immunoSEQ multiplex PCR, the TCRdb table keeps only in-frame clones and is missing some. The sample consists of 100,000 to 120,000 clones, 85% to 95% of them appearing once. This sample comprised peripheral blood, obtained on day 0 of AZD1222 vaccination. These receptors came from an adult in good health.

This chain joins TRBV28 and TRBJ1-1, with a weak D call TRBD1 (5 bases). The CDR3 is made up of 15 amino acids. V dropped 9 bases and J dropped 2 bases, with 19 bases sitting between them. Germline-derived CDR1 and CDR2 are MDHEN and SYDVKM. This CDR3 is CASPPPQQVNTEAFF. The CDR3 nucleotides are TGTGCCAGTCCACCACCTCAACAGGTTAACACTGAAGCTTTCTTT. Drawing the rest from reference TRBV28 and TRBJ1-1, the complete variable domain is DVKVTQSSRYLVKRTGEKVFLECVQDMDHENMFWYRQDPGLGLRLIYFSYDVKMKEKGDIPEGYSVSREKKERFSLILESASTNQTSMYLCASPPPQQVNTEAFFGQGTRLTVV.

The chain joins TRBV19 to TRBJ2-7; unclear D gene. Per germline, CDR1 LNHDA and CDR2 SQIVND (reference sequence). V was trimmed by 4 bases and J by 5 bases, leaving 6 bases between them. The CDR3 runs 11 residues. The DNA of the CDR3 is TGTGCCAGTAGTAGTGGGAACGAGCAGTACTTC. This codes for CASSSGNEQYF.

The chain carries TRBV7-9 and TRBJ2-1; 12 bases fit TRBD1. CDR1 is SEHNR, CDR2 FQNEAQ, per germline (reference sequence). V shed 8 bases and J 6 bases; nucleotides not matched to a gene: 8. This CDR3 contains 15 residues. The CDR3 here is CASGDRGRAGNEQFF. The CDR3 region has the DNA TGTGCCAGCGGGGACAGGGGGCGAGCTGGCAATGAGCAGTTCTTC.

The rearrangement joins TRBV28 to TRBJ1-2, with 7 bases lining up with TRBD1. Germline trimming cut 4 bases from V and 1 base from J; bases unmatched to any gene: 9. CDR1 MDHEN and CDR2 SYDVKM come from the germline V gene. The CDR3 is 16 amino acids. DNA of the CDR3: TGTGCCAGCAGTTATACAGGGACAGCGTTTAACTATGGCTACACCTTC. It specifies CASSYTGTAFNYGYTF.

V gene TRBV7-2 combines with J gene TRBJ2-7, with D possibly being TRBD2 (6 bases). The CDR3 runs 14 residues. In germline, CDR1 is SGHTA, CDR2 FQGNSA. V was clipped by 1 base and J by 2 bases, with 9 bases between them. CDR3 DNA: TGTGCCAGCAGCTTAGAACTAGCCACCTACGAGCAGTACTTC. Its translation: CASSLELATYEQYF.

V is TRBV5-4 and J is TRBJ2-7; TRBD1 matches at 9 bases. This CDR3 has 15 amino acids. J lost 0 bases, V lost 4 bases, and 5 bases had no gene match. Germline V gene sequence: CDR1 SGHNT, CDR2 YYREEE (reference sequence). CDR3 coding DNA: TGTGCCAGCAGCAACGGACAGGGGAGCTCCTACGAGCAGTACTTC. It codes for CASSNGQGSSYEQYF.

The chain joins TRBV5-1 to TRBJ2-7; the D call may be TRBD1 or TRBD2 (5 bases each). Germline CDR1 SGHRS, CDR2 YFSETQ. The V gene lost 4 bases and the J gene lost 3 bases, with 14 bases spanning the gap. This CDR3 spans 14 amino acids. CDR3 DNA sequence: TGCGCCAGCAGCCTCCGGGACGGCTACTACGAGCAGTACTTC. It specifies CASSLRDGYYEQYF.

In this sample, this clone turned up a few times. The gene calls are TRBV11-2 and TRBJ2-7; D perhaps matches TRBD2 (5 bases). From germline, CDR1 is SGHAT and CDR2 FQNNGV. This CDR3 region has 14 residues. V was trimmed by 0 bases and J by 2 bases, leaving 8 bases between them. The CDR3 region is CASSLETGTYEQYF. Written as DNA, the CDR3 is TGTGCCAGCAGCTTAGAGACCGGGACCTACGAGCAGTACTTC.

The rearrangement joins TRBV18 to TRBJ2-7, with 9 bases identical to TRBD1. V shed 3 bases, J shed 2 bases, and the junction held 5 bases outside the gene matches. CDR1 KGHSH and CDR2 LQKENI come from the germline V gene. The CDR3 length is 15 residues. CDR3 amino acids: CASSPRDREAYEQYF. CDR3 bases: TGTGCCAGCTCACCCAGGGACAGGGAGGCCTACGAGCAGTACTTC. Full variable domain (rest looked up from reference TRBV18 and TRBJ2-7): NAGVMQNPRHLVRRRGQEARLRCSPMKGHSHVYWYRQLPEEGLKFMVYLQKENIIDESGMPKERFSAEFPKEGPSILRIQQVVRGDSAAYFCASSPRDREAYEQYFGPGTRLTVT.

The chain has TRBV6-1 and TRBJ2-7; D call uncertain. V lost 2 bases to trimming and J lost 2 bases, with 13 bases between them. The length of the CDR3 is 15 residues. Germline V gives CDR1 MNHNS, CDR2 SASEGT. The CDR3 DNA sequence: TGTGCCAGCAGTGAAAGCCCCTATGGGCCCTACGAGCAGTACTTC. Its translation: CASSESPYGPYEQYF.

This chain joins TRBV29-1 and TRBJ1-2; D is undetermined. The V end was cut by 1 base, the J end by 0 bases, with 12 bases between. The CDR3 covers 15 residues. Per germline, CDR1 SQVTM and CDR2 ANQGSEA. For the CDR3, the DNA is TGCAGCGTTGAAGGCCTCTGGCAGACTAACTATGGCTACACCTTC. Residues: CSVEGLWQTNYGYTF.

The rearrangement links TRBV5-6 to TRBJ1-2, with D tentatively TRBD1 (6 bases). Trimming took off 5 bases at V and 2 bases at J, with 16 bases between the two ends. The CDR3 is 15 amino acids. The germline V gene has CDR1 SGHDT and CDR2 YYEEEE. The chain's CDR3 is CASRTEGVTNYGYTF. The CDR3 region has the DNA TGTGCCAGCAGGACTGAGGGGGTGACCAACTATGGCTACACCTTC.

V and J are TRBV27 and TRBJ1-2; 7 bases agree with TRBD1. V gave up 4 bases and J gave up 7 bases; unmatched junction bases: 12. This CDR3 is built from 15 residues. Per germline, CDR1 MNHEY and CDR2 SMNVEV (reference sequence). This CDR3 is CASSSVLQGFSGYTF. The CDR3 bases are TGTGCCAGCAGTTCCGTACTACAGGGGTTTTCTGGCTACACCTTC.

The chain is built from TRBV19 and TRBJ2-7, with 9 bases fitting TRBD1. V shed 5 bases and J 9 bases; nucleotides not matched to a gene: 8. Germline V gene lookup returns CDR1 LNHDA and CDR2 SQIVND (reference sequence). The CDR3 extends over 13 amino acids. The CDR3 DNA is TGTGCCAGTAGTCCGGGACAGGGTGAGCGGCAGTACTTC. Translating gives CASSPGQGERQYF.

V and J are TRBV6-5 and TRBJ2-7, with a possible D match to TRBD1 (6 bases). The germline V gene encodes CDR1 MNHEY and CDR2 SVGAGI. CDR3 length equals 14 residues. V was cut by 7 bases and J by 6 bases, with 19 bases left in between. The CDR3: CASTRGSGNREQYF. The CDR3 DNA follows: TGTGCCAGCACCAGGGGTTCGGGCAATCGCGAGCAGTACTTC.

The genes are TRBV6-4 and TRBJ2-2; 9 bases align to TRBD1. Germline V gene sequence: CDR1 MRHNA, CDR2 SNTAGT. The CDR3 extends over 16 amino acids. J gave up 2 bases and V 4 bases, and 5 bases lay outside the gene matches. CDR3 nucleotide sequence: TGTGCCAGCAGTGTCCACAGGGGGCCAAACACCGGGGAGCTGTTTTTT. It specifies CASSVHRGPNTGELFF.

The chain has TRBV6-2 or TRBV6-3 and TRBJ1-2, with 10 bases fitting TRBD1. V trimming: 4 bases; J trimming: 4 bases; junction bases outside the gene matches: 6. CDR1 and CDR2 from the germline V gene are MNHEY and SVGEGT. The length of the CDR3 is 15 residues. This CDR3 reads CASSSGTGVIYGYTF. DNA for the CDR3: TGTGCCAGCAGTTCCGGGACAGGGGTTATCTATGGCTACACCTTC.

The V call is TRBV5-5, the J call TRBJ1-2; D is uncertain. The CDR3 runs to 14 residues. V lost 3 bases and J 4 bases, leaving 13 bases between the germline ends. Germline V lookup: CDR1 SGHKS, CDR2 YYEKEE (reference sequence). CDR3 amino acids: CASSSPTSGYGYTF. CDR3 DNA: TGTGCCAGCAGCTCCCCGACAAGCGGCTATGGCTACACCTTC.

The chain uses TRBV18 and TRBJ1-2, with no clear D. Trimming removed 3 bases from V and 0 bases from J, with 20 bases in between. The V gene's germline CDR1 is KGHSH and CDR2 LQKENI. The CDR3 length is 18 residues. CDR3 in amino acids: CASSPLDGARAPNYGYTF. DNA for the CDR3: TGTGCCAGCTCACCCCTGGACGGAGCACGGGCGCCTAACTATGGCTACACCTTC.

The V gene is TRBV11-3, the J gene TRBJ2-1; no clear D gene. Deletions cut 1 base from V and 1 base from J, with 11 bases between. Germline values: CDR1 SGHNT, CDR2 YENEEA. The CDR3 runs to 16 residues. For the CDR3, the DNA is TGTGCCAGCAGCTTAGGGACCCTAATGTCCTACAATGAGCAGTTCTTC. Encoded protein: CASSLGTLMSYNEQFF.